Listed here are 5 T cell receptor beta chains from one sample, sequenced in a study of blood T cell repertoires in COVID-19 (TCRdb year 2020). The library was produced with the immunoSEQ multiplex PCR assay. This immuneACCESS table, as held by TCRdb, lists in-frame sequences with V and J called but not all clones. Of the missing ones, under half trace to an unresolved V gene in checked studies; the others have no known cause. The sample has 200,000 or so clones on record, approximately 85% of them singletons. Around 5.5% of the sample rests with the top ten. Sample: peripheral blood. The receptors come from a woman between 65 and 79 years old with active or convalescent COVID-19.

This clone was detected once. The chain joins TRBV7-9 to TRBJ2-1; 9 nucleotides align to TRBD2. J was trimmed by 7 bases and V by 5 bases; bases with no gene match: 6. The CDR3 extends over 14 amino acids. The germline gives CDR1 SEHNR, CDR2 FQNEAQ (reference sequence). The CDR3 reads CASSVTSGANEQFF. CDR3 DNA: TGTGCCAGCAGCGTGACTAGCGGAGCAAATGAGCAGTTCTTC.

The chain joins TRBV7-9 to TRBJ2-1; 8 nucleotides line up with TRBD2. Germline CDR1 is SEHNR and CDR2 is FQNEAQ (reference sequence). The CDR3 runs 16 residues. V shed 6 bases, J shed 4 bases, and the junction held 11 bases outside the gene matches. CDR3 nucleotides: TGTGCCAGCAGTCACCGTACTAGCGGAACGTACAATGAGCAGTTCTTC. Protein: CASSHRTSGTYNEQFF.

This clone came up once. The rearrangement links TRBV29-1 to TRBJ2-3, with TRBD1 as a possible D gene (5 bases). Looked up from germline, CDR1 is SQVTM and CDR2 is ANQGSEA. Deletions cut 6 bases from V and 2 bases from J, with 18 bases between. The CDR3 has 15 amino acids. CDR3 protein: CSVPLRVGATDTQYF. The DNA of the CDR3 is TGCAGCGTGCCCCTCCGAGTAGGGGCCACAGATACGCAGTATTTT.

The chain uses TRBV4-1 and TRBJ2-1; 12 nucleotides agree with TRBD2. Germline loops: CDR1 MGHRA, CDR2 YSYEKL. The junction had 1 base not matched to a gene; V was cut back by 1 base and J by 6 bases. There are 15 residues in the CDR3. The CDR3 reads CASSQGTSGTNEQFF. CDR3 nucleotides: TGCGCCAGCAGCCAAGGGACTAGCGGGACCAATGAGCAGTTCTTC.

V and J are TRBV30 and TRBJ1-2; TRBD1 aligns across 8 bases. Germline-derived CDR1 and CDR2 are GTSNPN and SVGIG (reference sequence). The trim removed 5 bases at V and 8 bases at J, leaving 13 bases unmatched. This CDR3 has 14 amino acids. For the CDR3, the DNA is TGTGCCTGGGGGAAATCCGGACAGGGTGGCGGCTACACCTTC. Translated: CAWGKSGQGGGYTF. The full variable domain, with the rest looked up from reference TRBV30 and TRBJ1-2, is SQTIHQWPATLVQPVGSPLSLECTVEGTSNPNLYWYRQAAGRGLQLLFYSVGIGQISSEVPQNLSASRPQDRQFILSSKKLLLSDSGFYLCAWGKSGQGGGYTFGSGTRLTVV.